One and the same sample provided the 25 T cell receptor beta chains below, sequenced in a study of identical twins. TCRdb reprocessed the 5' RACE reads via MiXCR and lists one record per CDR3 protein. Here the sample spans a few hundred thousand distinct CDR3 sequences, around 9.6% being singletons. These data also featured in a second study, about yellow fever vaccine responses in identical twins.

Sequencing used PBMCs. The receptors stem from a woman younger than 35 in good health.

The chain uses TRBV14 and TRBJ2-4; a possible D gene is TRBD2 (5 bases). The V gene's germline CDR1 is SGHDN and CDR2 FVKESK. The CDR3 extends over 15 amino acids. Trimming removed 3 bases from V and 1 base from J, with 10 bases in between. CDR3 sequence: CASSHLGSAKNIQYF. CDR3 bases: TGTGCCAGCAGCCATCTAGGGAGTGCCAAAAACATTCAGTACTTC. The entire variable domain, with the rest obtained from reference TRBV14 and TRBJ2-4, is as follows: EAGVTQFPSHSVIEKGQTVTLRCDPISGHDNLYWYRRVMGKEIKFLLHFVKESKQDESGMPNNRFLAERTGGTYSTLKVQPAELEDSGVYFCASSHLGSAKNIQYFGAGTRLSVL.

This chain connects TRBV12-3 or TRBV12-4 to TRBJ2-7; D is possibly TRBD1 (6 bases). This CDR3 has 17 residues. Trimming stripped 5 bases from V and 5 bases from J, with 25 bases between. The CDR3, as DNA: TGTGCCAGCAGTCTCGCCGGTCTAGGACAGAGGGTCCACGAGCAGTACTTC. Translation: CASSLAGLGQRVHEQYF.

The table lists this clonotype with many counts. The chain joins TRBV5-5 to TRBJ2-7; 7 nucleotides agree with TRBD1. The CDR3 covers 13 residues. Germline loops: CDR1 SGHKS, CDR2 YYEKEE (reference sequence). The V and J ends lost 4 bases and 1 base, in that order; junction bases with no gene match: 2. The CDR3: CASSVGQSYEQYF. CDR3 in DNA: TGTGCCAGCAGCGTGGGACAGTCCTACGAGCAGTACTTC.

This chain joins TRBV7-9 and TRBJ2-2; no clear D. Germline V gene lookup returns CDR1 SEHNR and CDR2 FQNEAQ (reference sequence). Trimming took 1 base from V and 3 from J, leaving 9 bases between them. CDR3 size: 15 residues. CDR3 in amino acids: CASSLGFGDTGELFF. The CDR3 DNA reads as TGTGCCAGCAGCTTAGGTTTTGGGGACACCGGGGAGCTGTTTTTT.

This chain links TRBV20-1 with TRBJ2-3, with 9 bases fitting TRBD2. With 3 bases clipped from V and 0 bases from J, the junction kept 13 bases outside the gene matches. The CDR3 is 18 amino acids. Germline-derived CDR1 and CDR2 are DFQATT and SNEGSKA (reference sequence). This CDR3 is CSASHHELAGKSTDTQYF. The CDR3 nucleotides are TGCAGTGCTAGCCATCACGAGCTAGCGGGGAAAAGCACAGATACGCAGTATTTT.

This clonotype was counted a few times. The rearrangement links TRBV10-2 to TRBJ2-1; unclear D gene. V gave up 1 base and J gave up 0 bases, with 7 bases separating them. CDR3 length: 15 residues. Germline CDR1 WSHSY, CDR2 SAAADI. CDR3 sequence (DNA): TGCGCCAGCAGTGAGTACCGGAGCTCCTACAATGAGCAGTTCTTC. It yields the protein CASSEYRSSYNEQFF.

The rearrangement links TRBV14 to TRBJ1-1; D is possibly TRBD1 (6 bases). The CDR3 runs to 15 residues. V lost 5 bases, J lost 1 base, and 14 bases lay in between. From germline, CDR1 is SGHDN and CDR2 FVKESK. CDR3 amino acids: CASSYPAGANTEAFF. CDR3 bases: TGTGCCAGCAGCTACCCGGCGGGGGCGAACACTGAAGCTTTCTTT.

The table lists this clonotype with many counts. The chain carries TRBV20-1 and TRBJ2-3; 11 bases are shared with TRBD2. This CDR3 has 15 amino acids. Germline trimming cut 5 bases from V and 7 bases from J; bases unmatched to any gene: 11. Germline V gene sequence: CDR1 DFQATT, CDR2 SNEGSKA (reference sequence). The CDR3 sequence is CSAPRSGRAENTQYF. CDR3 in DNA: TGCAGTGCTCCTCGTAGCGGGAGGGCCGAGAATACGCAGTATTTT.

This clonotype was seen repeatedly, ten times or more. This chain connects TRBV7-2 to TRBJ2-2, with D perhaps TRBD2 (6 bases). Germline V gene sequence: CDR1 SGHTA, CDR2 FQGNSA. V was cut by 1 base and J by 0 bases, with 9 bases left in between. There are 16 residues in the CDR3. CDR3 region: CASSLVTGANTGELFF. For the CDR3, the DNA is TGTGCCAGCAGCTTAGTCACGGGGGCGAACACCGGGGAGCTGTTTTTT.

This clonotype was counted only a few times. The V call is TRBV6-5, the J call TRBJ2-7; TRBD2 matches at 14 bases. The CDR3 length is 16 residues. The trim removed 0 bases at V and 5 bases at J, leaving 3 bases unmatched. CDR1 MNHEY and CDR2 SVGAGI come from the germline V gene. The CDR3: CASSYSGTSGGNEQYF. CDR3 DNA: TGTGCCAGCAGTTACTCCGGGACTAGCGGGGGCAACGAGCAGTACTTC.

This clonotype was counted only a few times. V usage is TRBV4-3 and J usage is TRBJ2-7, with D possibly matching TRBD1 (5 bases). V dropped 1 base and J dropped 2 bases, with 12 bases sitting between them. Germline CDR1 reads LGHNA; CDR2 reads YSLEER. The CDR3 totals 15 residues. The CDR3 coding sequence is TGCGCCAGCAGCCAAGGGGGCACCAAAGCCTACGAGCAGTACTTC. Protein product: CASSQGGTKAYEQYF.

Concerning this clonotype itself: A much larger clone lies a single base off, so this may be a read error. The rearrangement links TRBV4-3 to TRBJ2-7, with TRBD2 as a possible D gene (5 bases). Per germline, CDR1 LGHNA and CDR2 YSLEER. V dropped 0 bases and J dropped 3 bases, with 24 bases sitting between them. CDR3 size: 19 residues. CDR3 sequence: CASSQDSPTRVPFIYEQYF. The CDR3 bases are TGCGCCAGCAGCCAAGATTCCCCAACGAGGGTCCCTTTTATCTACGAGCAGTACTTC.

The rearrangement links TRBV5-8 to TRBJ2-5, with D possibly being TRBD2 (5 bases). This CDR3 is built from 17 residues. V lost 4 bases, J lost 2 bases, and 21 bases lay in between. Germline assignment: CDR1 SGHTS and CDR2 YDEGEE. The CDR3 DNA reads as TGTGCCAGCAGCCCTTGGGGAAGAGCGGCCAGACAAGAGACCCAGTACTTC. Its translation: CASSPWGRAARQETQYF. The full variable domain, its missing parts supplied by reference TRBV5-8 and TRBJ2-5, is EAGVTQSPTHLIKTRGQQATLRCSPISGHTSVYWYQQALGLGLQFLLWYDEGEERNRGNFPPRFSGRQFPNYSSELNVNALELEDSALYLCASSPWGRAARQETQYFGPGTRLLVL.

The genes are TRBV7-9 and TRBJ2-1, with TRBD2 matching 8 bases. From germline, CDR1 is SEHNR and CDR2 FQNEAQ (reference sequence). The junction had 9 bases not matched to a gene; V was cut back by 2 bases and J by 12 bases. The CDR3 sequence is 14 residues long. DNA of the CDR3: TGTGCCAGCAGCTTACAGCGGGAGAAAGATTCGCAGTTCTTC. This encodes CASSLQREKDSQFF.

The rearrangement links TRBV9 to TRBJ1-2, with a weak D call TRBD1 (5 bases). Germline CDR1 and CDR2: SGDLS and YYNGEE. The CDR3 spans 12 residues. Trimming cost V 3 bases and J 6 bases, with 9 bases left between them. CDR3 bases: TGTGCCAGCAGCGGGGACCTCCATGGCTACACCTTC. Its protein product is CASSGDLHGYTF.

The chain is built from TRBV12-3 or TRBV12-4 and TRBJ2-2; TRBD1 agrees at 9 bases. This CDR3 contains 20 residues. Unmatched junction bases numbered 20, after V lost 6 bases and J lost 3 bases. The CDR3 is CASRIRTGEILKGDTGELFF. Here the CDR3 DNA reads TGTGCCAGCAGGATAAGGACAGGGGAGATTCTCAAAGGGGACACCGGGGAGCTGTTTTTT.

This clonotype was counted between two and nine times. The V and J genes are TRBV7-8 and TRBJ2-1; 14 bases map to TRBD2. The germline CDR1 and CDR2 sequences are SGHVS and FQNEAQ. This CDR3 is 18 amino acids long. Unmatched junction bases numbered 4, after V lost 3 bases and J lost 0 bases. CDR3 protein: CASSLGTSGRLSYNEQFF. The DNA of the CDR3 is TGTGCCAGCAGCTTGGGGACTAGCGGGAGACTCTCCTACAATGAGCAGTTCTTC.

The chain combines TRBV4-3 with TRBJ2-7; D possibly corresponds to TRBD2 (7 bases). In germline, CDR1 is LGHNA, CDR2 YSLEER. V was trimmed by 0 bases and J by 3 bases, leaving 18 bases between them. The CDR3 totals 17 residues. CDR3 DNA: TGCGCCAGCAGCCAAGAAATGTGGGGGGGCCTTGTCTACGAGCAGTACTTC. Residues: CASSQEMWGGLVYEQYF.

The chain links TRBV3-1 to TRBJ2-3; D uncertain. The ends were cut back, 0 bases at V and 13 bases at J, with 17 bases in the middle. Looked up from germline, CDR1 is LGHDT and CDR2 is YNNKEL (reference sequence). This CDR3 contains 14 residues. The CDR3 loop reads CASSQDPHGSPKYF. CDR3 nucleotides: TGTGCCAGCAGCCAAGATCCCCACGGAAGCCCTAAGTATTTT.

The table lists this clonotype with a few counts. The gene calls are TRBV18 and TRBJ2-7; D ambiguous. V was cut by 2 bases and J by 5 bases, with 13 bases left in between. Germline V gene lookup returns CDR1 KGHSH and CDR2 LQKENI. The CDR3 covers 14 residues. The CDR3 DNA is TGTGCCAGCTCACCAGGTGGTGGGATTCACGAGCAGTACTTC. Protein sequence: CASSPGGGIHEQYF.

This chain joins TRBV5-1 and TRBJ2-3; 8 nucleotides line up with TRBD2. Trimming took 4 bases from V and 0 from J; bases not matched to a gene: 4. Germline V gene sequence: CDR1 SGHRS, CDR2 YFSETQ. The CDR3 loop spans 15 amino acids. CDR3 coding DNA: TGCGCCAGCAGCAGGGGACTAGTTAGCACAGATACGCAGTATTTT. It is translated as CASSRGLVSTDTQYF.

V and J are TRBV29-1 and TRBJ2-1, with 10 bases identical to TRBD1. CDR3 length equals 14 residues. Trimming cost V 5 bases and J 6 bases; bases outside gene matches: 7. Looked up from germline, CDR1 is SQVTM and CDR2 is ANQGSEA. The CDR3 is CSVIRGTGANEQFF. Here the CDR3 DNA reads TGCAGCGTTATACGGGGGACAGGGGCCAATGAGCAGTTCTTC.

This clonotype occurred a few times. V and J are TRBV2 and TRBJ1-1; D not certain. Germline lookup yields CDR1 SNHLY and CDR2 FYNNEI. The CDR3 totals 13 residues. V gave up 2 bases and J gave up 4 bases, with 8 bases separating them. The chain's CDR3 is CASSEQAGTEAFF. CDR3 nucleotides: TGTGCCAGCAGTGAACAGGCCGGCACTGAAGCTTTCTTT. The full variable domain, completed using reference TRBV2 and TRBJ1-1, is EPEVTQTPSHQVTQMGQEVILRCVPISNHLYFYWYRQILGQKVEFLVSFYNNEISEKSEIFDDQFSVERPDGSNFTLKIRSTKLEDSAMYFCASSEQAGTEAFFGQGTRLTVV.

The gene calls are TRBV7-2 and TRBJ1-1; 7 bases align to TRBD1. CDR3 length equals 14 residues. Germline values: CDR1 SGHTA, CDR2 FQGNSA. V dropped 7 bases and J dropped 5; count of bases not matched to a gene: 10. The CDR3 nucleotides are TGTGCCAGCACCCCACTGCACAGGGGAACTGAAGCTTTCTTT. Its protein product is CASTPLHRGTEAFF.

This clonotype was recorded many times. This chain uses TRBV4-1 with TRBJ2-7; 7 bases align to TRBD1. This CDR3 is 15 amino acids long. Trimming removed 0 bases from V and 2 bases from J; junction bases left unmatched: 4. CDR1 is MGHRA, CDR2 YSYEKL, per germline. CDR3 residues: CASSQDRDSTYEQYF. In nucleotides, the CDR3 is TGCGCCAGCAGCCAAGATCGGGACAGTACCTACGAGCAGTACTTC.